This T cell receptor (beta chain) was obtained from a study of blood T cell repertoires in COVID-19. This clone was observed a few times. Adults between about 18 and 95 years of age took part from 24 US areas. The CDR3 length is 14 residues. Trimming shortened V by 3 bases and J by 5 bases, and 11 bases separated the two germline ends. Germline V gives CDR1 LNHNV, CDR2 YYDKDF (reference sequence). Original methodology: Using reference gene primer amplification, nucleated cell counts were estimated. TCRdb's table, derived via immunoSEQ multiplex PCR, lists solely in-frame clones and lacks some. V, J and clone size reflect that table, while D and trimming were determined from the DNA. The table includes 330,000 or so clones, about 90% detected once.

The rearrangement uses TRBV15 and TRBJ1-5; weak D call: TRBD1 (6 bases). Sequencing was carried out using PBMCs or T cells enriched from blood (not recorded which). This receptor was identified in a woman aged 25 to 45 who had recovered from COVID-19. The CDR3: CATSSRGGHQPQHF. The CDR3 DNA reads TGTGCCACCAGCAGCAGGGGCGGTCATCAGCCCCAGCATTTT.